Sequencing of this T cell receptor beta chain was carried out in a study of radiation and T cells in renal cell carcinoma (dated by TCRdb to about 2020). Broadly, across the study: In total, 50 or so samples underwent TCR beta sequencing: about 25 tumors plus 27 peripheral blood samples. The last blood draw happened 4 weeks after radiation, timed to coincide with nephrectomy. A total of 3.5 million to 4.5 million unique CDR3 nucleotide sequences, encoding 2,500,000 or so unique CDR3 amino acid sequences, were found across all 50 or so samples.

The label giving this sample's time point can be read as: blood 4 weeks post-SBRT, at nephrectomy. The treatment or condition label corresponds to: 15 Gy SBRT to primary tumor, nephrectomy 4 weeks later. Samples were obtained from a clinical trial, in which 15 Gy stereotactic body radiation therapy was delivered to primary renal cell carcinomas and nephrectomy was performed 4 weeks later. To follow tumor-enriched clonotypes, serial peripheral blood was collected from radiation-treated patients at baseline and at 2 weeks and 4 weeks after SBRT. Every patient had renal cell carcinoma of clear cell pathology. Genomic DNA for TCR sequencing was prepared using the QIAamp DNA Blood Mini Kit (Qiagen). Only samples passing all quality control checks were included in the analyses. Following the manufacturer's recommendations, the immunoSEQ kit was used to generate TCR beta libraries from genomic DNA. For library preparation, a first multiplex PCR was performed with proprietary primers, followed by a second PCR in which unique barcodes were added, and bead cleanups were performed after each round. Each sample batch included a kit-provided positive control reaction and a negative control reaction. The final libraries underwent checking on an Agilent 4200 TapeStation D1000 ScreenTape, volumetric pooling, and quantification by qPCR. Sequencing ran on an Illumina NextSeq500 with a MidOutput 150-cycle cartridge, using 156 Read1 and 15 Index1 cycles with kit custom primers. The pooled library was loaded at approximately 1 pM, with a roughly 18% PhiX control spiked in. Per the source publication's procedure: The vendor-processed data were analyzed in R, and a clonotype was defined as all T cells that share the same CDR3 nucleotide sequence. For clone abundance analyses, frequencies were normalized to the 10,000 most abundant clones per sample. Public T cell clones, averaging fewer than five per sample, were removed before analysis. Tumor-enriched clonotypes and baseline blood-enriched clonotypes were defined as those with an abundance difference of at least 32-fold between compartments. Clonotypes expanded or contracted between blood time points were identified with a beta-binomial differential abundance model. The Baroni-Urbani and Buser coefficient was used to measure tumor-blood repertoire similarity, and groups were compared with two-tailed Wilcoxon tests in R. TCRdb stores this immuneACCESS table with in-frame sequences only. Part of the clones is absent; in the studies checked, under half of the shortfall reflects unresolved V genes, and no reason is known for the rest. The D gene and trimming were derived from the DNA, and the V and J assignments and clone size from that table. The table for this sample lists about 83,000 clones; 70% to 90% of them were counted only once. Of the sample, about 2.5% falls within the top ten clones.

Summary of the overall study and its limitations: An increase in top tumor clonotypes in blood was observed from baseline to 2 weeks post-radiation, followed by contraction by 4 weeks, which was taken to suggest transient expansion of tumor-resident clones. Blood repertoire dynamics were not followed beyond 4 weeks after treatment. Because no pretreatment tumor biopsies were available, whether clonotypes were present in the tumor at baseline could not be determined. Because the trial had a single-armed design, the trial could not examine how radiation dose or scheduling affected the TCR repertoire.

Remarks on this clone: Its antigen is unknown. The input lacks base qualities; no much larger clone sits a single base away.

This clonotype was sampled from a woman aged 60-75 years with renal cell carcinoma. This material consisted of blood, taken from a patient whose treatment included radiotherapy and nephrectomy.

This receptor has the CDR3 CASSVEDNQNTGELFF. The DNA reads as follows: TGTGCCAGCAGCGTAGAGGACAATCAAAACACCGGGGAGCTGTTTTTT. The rearranged chain carries TRBV9 and TRBJ2-2; the best D guess is TRBD1, with 5 bases matching. V loses 0 bases, J loses 2 bases, and the germline ends lie 11 bases apart. From its cysteine to its phenylalanine, the CDR3 spans 16 amino acids. Only the CDR3 DNA stays, 48 bases, in frame from base 1. The germline V gene sets CDR1 to SGDLS and CDR2 to YYNGEE.